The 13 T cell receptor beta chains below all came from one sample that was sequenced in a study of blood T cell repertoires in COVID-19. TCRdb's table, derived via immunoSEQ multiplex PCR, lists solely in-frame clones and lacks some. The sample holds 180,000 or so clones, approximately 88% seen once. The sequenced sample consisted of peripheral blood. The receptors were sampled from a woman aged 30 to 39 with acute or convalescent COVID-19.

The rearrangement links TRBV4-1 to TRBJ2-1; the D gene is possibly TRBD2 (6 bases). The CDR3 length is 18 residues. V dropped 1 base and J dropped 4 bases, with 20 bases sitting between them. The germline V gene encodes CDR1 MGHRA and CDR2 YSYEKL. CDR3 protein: CASSQVNPGTPLYNEQFF. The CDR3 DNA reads TGCGCCAGCAGCCAAGTGAATCCCGGGACTCCACTTTACAATGAGCAGTTCTTC.

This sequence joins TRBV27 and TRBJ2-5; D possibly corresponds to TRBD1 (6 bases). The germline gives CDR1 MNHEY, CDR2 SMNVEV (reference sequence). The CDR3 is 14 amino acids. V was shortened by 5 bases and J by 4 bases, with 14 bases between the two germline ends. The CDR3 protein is CASSQLQGRETQYF. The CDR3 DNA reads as TGTGCCAGCAGTCAGCTACAGGGACGAGAGACCCAGTACTTC.

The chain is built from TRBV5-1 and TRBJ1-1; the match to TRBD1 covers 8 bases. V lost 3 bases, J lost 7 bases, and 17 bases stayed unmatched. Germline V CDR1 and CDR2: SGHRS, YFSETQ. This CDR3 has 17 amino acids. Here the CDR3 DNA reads TGCGCCAGCAGCTCGAAGGAACACGACAGGGGCGCTTATGAAGCTTTCTTT. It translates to CASSSKEHDRGAYEAFF.

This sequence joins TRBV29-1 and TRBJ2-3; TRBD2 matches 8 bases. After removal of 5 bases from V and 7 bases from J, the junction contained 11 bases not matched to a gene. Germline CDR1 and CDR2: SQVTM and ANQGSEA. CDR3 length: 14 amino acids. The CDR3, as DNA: TGCAGCGTTAAAGGTAGCGGGATTAGGTATACGCAGTATTTT. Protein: CSVKGSGIRYTQYF.

The CDR3 reads CASTTGTSQYEQYF. CDR3 DNA: TGTGCCAGCACCACCGGGACTAGCCAGTACGAGCAGTACTTC. The chain couples TRBV5-6 to TRBJ2-7; 9 bases are shared with TRBD2. This CDR3 region has 14 residues. V was clipped by 6 bases and J by 4 bases; unmatched bases: 8. Germline values: CDR1 SGHDT, CDR2 YYEEEE.

The CDR3 nucleotides read TGTGCCAGCAGTCCGGTGACAGGTGGATATAATTCACCCCTCCACTTT. Protein sequence: CASSPVTGGYNSPLHF. The chain is built from TRBV6-2 or TRBV6-3 and TRBJ1-6; tentatively, D is TRBD1 (6 bases). Trimming took off 5 bases at V and 4 bases at J, with 15 bases between the two ends. There are 16 residues in the CDR3. Germline lookup yields CDR1 MNHEY and CDR2 SVGEGT.

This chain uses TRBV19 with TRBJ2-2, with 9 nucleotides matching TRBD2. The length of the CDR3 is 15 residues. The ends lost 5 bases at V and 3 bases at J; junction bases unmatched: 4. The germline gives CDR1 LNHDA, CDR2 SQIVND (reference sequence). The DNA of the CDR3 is TGTGCCAGTAGTGTCCTAGCGGGATACACCGGGGAGCTGTTTTTT. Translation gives CASSVLAGYTGELFF.

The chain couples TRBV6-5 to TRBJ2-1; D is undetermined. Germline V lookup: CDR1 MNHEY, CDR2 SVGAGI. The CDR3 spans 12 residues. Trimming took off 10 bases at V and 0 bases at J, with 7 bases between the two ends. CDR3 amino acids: CAIRSSYNEQFF. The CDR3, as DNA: TGTGCCATCAGGAGCTCCTACAATGAGCAGTTCTTC.

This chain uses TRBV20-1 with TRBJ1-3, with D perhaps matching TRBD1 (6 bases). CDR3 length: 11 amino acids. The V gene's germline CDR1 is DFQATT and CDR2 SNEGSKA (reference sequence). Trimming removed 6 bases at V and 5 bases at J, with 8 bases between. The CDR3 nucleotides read TGCAGTGCCGGGGACAGAAACACCATATATTTT. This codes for CSAGDRNTIYF.

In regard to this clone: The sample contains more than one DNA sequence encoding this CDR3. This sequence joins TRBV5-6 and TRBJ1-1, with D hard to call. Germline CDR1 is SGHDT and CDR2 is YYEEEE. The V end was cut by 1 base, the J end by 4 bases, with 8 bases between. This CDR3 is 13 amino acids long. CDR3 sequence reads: CASSLLGGTEAFF. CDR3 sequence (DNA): TGTGCCAGCAGCTTGCTGGGAGGCACTGAAGCTTTCTTT.

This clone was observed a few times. CDR3 in DNA: TGTGCCCCGGAGACAGGGACGAGCAATCAGCCCCAGCATTTT. As protein: CAPETGTSNQPQHF. J is TRBJ1-5 and V is TRBV15, with 7 bases identical to TRBD1. The germline V gene encodes CDR1 LNHNV and CDR2 YYDKDF (reference sequence). The CDR3 spans 14 residues. With 11 bases clipped from V and 1 base from J, the junction kept 8 bases outside the gene matches. Filled out from reference TRBV15 and TRBJ1-5, the complete variable domain reads DAMVIQNPRYQVTQFGKPVTLSCSQTLNHNVMYWYQQKSSQAPKLLFHYYDKDFNNEADTPDNFQSRRPNTSFCFLDIRSPGLGDTAMYLCAPETGTSNQPQHFGDGTRLSIL.

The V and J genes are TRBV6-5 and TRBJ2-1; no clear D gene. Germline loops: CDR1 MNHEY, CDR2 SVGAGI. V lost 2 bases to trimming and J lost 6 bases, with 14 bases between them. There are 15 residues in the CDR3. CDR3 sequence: CASSYGLTATNEQFF. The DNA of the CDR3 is TGTGCCAGCAGTTACGGGCTAACGGCGACCAATGAGCAGTTCTTC.

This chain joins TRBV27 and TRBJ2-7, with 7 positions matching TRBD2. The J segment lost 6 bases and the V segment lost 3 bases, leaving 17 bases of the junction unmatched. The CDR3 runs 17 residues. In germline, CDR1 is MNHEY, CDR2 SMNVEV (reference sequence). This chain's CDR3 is CASSLSSGRAAPLEQYF. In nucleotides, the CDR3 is TGTGCCAGCAGTTTGTCATCGGGGAGGGCCGCCCCCCTCGAGCAGTACTTC.